This is a list of T cell receptor beta chains from one sample in a study of OX40 agonist ivuxolimab in advanced cancers. TCRdb's copy holds only in-frame clones and misses some; the assay was immunoSEQ multiplex PCR. The sample has tens of thousands of clones, 94% seen once. The sequenced sample was CD4+ or CD8+ T cells sorted from blood, obtained in a trial of the OX40 agonist ivuxolimab. These receptors were taken from an adult with an advanced solid tumor such as melanoma, head and neck, liver or kidney cancer. Both conserved end residues are part of each CDR3. D genes are given only for firm matches. Rows may omit the clone size; those that give it use once, few, many or a size class.

abundance: once
j_gene: TRBJ2-2
d_gene: TRBD2
v_gene: TRBV4-3
CDR3aa: CASSLSRGSGRAGELFF
CDR3nt: TGCGCCAGCAGCCTATCTCGGGGAAGCGGGAGGGCCGGGGAGCTGTTTTTT

abundance: once
j_gene: TRBJ2-1
d_gene: TRBD2
v_gene: TRBV30
CDR3aa: CAWRDTSGSSWEQFF
CDR3nt: TGTGCCTGGAGAGATACTAGCGGGAGCAGCTGGGAGCAGTTCTTC

abundance: -
j_gene: TRBJ2-3
d_gene: TRBD2
v_gene: TRBV7-6
CDR3aa: CASSLVLGLADTTDTQYF
CDR3nt: TGTGCCAGCAGCTTAGTTCTTGGACTAGCGGACACCACAGATACGCAGTATTTT

abundance: few
j_gene: TRBJ2-1
d_gene: TRBD2
v_gene: TRBV27
CDR3aa: CASSSGTSGRNEQFF
CDR3nt: TGTGCCAGCAGTTCCGGGACTAGCGGGAGAAATGAGCAGTTCTTC

abundance: -
j_gene: TRBJ1-5
d_gene: -
v_gene: TRBV19
CDR3aa: CASFEGWNQPQHF
CDR3nt: TGTGCCAGTTTTGAAGGGTGGAACCAGCCCCAGCATTTT

abundance: -
j_gene: TRBJ2-7
d_gene: -
v_gene: TRBV9
CDR3aa: CASSVGQGRSYEQYF
CDR3nt: TGTGCCAGCAGCGTAGGGCAGGGCCGGAGCTACGAGCAGTACTTC

abundance: -
j_gene: TRBJ2-1
d_gene: -
v_gene: TRBV27
CDR3aa: CASSIQQGIYEQFF
CDR3nt: TGTGCCAGCAGTATTCAACAGGGAATTTATGAGCAGTTCTTC

abundance: -
j_gene: TRBJ2-1
d_gene: TRBD2
v_gene: TRBV7-9
CDR3aa: CASSSLGEGGGHEQFF
CDR3nt: TGTGCCAGCAGCTCCTTGGGGGAGGGAGGCGGCCATGAGCAGTTCTTC

abundance: -
j_gene: TRBJ2-2
d_gene: -
v_gene: TRBV19
CDR3aa: CASSSPVGASTGELFF
CDR3nt: TGTGCCAGTAGTTCGCCCGTTGGGGCCAGCACCGGGGAGCTGTTTTTT

abundance: once
j_gene: TRBJ2-7
d_gene: -
v_gene: TRBV5-5
CDR3aa: CASSLTRYEQYF
CDR3nt: TGTGCCAGCAGCTTAACTCGCTACGAGCAGTACTTC

abundance: -
j_gene: TRBJ2-7
d_gene: TRBD1
v_gene: TRBV4-3
CDR3aa: CASSRGTGGIYEQYF
CDR3nt: TGCGCCAGCAGCCGAGGGACAGGGGGCATCTACGAGCAGTACTTC